This is a list of T cell receptor beta chains from one sample in a study of cytomegalovirus exposure and HLA in healthy donors. The protocol was immunoSEQ multiplex PCR, while the TCRdb copy is restricted to in-frame clones and leaves out a portion. Here the sample spans 85,000 to 130,000 clones, over 60% being singletons. Sequenced: PBMCs. All receptors come from a woman in her 50s in good health and CMV-seropositive. Both conserved end residues are part of each CDR3. The order of the fields is J gene, clone size, V gene, D gene, CDR3 DNA, CDR3 protein. The D gene is left open where the match is weak. Clone sizes are given selectively: once, few, many, or a class where the clone is expanded.

>TRBJ2-2|once|TRBV13|NA
TGTGCCAGCAGCTTACAGAACACCGGGGAGCTGTTTTTT
CASSLQNTGELFF
>TRBJ2-6|NA|TRBV5-4|NA
TGTGCCAGCAGCTCGGGTTCTGGGGCCAACGTCCTGACTTTC
CASSSGSGANVLTF
>TRBJ1-2|NA|TRBV28|NA
TGTGCCAGCAGTTCTTTGGACACTGGTTTCCGTGGCTACACCTTC
CASSSLDTGFRGYTF
>TRBJ1-5|NA|TRBV7-2|TRBD1
TGTGCCAGCAGCCGACAGGGAAGTCAGCCCCAGCATTTT
CASSRQGSQPQHF
>TRBJ1-6|NA|TRBV5-1|TRBD1
TGCGCCAGCAGCTTGGACACCGGCCAGGGGGGCGGGCGGCCCCTCCACTTT
CASSLDTGQGGGRPLHF
>TRBJ2-7|NA|TRBV4-1|TRBD1
TGCGCCAGCAGCCCGCGCCGACAGGGCGGTTACGAGCAGTACTTC
CASSPRRQGGYEQYF
>TRBJ1-1|NA|TRBV7-9|NA
TGTGCCAGCAGCACCCCAGGGTGGGCCACTGAAGCTTTCTTT
CASSTPGWATEAFF
>TRBJ2-5|NA|TRBV28|TRBD2
TGTGCCAGCAGCTTTACTAGCGGCCAAGAGACCCAGTACTTC
CASSFTSGQETQYF
>TRBJ1-2|NA|TRBV6-5|NA
TGTGCCAGCAGCGAACAGGAGCTGTCCTATGGCTACACCTTC
CASSEQELSYGYTF
>TRBJ2-7|NA|TRBV29-1|NA
TGCAGCGTTGTCTACAGCTACGAGCAGTACTTC
CSVVYSYEQYF
>TRBJ1-6|NA|TRBV7-9|NA
TGTGCCAGCAGCGATACTCTCGGGGAAGGGTCACCCCTCCACTTT
CASSDTLGEGSPLHF
>TRBJ1-5|NA|TRBV7-2|NA
TGTGCCAGCAGCTTAAACGGGGATCAGCCCCAGCATTTT
CASSLNGDQPQHF
>TRBJ2-2|NA|TRBV7-2|TRBD2
TGTGCCAGCAGCTTACGGGGGGTTAACACCGCGGAGCTGTTTTTT
CASSLRGVNTAELFF
>TRBJ2-3|once|TRBV2|TRBD2
TGTGCCAGCAGTTTACTAGCGAGCCCGGGAGATACGCAGTATTTT
CASSLLASPGDTQYF
>TRBJ1-1|NA|TRBV10-3|TRBD1
TGTGCCATCAGCAGGGGGTCGTTAATACAGGACACTGAAGCTTTCTTT
CAISRGSLIQDTEAFF
>TRBJ1-3|NA|TRBV6-5|TRBD1
TGTGCCAGCAGGCGGACAGGCGACTCTGGAAACACCATATATTTT
CASRRTGDSGNTIYF